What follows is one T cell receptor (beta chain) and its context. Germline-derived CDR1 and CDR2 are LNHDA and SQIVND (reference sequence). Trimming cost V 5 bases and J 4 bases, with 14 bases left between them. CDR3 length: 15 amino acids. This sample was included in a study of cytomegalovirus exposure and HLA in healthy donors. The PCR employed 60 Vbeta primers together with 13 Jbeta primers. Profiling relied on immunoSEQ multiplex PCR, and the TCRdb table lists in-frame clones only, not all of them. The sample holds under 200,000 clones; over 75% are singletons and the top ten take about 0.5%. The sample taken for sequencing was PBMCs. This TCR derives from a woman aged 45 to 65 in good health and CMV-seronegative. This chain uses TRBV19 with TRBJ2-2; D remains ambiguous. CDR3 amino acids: CASSSPIFGTGELFF. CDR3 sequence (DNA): TGTGCCAGTAGTTCCCCTATCTTCGGCACCGGGGAGCTGTTTTTT.